Below are 21 T cell receptor beta chains sequenced from a single sample in a study of T cell responses to AZD1222 COVID-19 vaccine (dated by TCRdb to about 2021). The time point label, as the study defines it: baseline before first vaccination. The method behind the library was the immunoSEQ multiplex PCR assay. This immuneACCESS table, as held by TCRdb, lists in-frame sequences with V and J called but not all clones. Of the missing ones, under half trace to an unresolved V gene in checked studies; the others have no known cause. Recorded for this sample are roughly 130,000 clones; roughly nine tenths of them occurred a single time. In total, the top ten clones hold roughly 3% of the sample. The sample was peripheral blood, taken on day 0 of AZD1222 vaccination. The receptor set was obtained from an adult in good health.

This chain connects TRBV19 to TRBJ1-1; tentative D call: TRBD1 (5 bases). The CDR3 is 13 residues long. V was pared by 5 bases and J by 11 bases, with 18 bases between. CDR1 is LNHDA, CDR2 SQIVND, per germline (reference sequence). As DNA, the CDR3 is TGTGCCAGTAGTTTCGAGGGGACGTCGGCGGCTTTCTTT. This codes for CASSFEGTSAAFF.

The chain joins TRBV6-5 to TRBJ2-1; 10 bases are shared with TRBD2. After removal of 0 bases from V and 9 bases from J, the junction contained 8 bases not matched to a gene. Germline lookup yields CDR1 MNHEY and CDR2 SVGAGI. The length of the CDR3 is 16 residues. CDR3 sequence: CASSYSRASGSSEQFF. CDR3 bases: TGTGCCAGCAGTTACTCCAGGGCTAGCGGGAGTTCTGAGCAGTTCTTC.

The gene calls are TRBV7-6 and TRBJ2-5; 8 nucleotides line up with TRBD2. This CDR3 spans 16 amino acids. The V gene's germline CDR1 is SGHVS and CDR2 FNYEAQ. V was clipped by 5 bases and J by 4 bases; unmatched bases: 12. CDR3 nucleotide sequence: TGTGCCAGCAGCCGTCTAACTAGCGGTCCGGGAGAGACCCAGTACTTC. This translates into CASSRLTSGPGETQYF.

This chain connects TRBV7-8 to TRBJ1-5; D gene ambiguous. In germline, CDR1 is SGHVS, CDR2 FQNEAQ. There are 12 residues in the CDR3. V lost 2 bases and J 3 bases, leaving 2 bases between the germline ends. This CDR3 reads CASSLSNQPQHF. CDR3 sequence (DNA): TGTGCCAGCAGCTTATCCAATCAGCCCCAGCATTTT.

This chain connects TRBV19 to TRBJ1-5; TRBD1 matches 8 bases. Trimming removed 6 bases from V and 5 bases from J; junction bases left unmatched: 9. CDR3 size: 15 residues. From germline, CDR1 is LNHDA and CDR2 SQIVND (reference sequence). The CDR3 coding sequence is TGTGCCAGTAGCCCAGACAGGGGAAGGTATCAGCCCCAGCATTTT. Amino acid sequence: CASSPDRGRYQPQHF.

The CDR3 reads CASLRILNTEAFF. CDR3 nucleotides: TGTGCCAGCCTACGTATCCTGAACACTGAAGCTTTCTTT. V is TRBV2 and J is TRBJ1-1; D gene uncertain. From germline, CDR1 is SNHLY and CDR2 FYNNEI. V gave up 8 bases and J gave up 0 bases, with 10 bases separating them. This CDR3 has 13 amino acids.

This clone came up a few times. The chain employs TRBV11-2 and TRBJ1-6, with TRBD1 matching 7 bases. Germline loops: CDR1 SGHAT, CDR2 FQNNGV. The CDR3 is 13 amino acids. The trim removed 8 bases at V and 7 bases at J, leaving 5 bases unmatched. The DNA for the CDR3 is TGTGCCAGCCGCCAGGGGGGCAATTCACCCCTCCACTTT. As protein: CASRQGGNSPLHF.

This chain links TRBV7-3 with TRBJ2-3; no clear D. The V and J ends lost 4 bases and 5 bases respectively, with 10 bases between them. Germline V lookup: CDR1 SGHTA, CDR2 FQGTGA. The CDR3 sequence is 13 residues long. The CDR3 region has the DNA TGTGCCAGCAGCTATCGGGCCATAGATACGCAGTATTTT. Protein sequence: CASSYRAIDTQYF.

J is TRBJ2-7 and V is TRBV2, with 7 bases that match TRBD2. The J segment lost 5 bases and the V segment lost 4 bases, leaving 8 bases of the junction unmatched. Germline lookup yields CDR1 SNHLY and CDR2 FYNNEI. The CDR3 length is 14 residues. CDR3 sequence reads: CASSGRPGRDEQYF. The DNA of the CDR3 is TGTGCCAGCAGTGGCCGGCCGGGGAGGGACGAGCAGTACTTC.

The chain employs TRBV13 and TRBJ2-7; TRBD2 is a possible D gene (5 bases). CDR3 length equals 14 residues. Per germline, CDR1 PRHDT and CDR2 FYEKMQ (reference sequence). Trimming pared 5 bases from V and 2 bases from J, leaving 13 bases between. The CDR3 nucleotides are TGTGCCAGCAGCCTGGGGAGCGCCACCTACGAGCAGTACTTC. It encodes CASSLGSATYEQYF.

The table lists this clone with a count of one. This sample also contains other DNA sequences that code for the same CDR3. The rearrangement joins TRBV27 to TRBJ1-1, with D hard to call. This CDR3 comprises 13 residues. V lost 0 bases to trimming and J lost 3 bases, with 5 bases between them. Per the germline V gene, CDR1 is MNHEY and CDR2 is SMNVEV (reference sequence). CDR3 bases: TGTGCCAGCAGTTTATCGAGGGACACTGAAGCTTTCTTT. It is translated as CASSLSRDTEAFF.

The V call is TRBV7-6, the J call TRBJ2-5; unclear D gene. V gave up 5 bases and J gave up 2 bases, with 18 bases separating them. The CDR3 runs 16 residues. Per germline, CDR1 SGHVS and CDR2 FNYEAQ. The CDR3 is CASSPPRIGLQETQYF. CDR3 bases: TGTGCCAGCAGCCCCCCCAGGATAGGGCTGCAAGAGACCCAGTACTTC.

This chain connects TRBV28 to TRBJ1-2; no clear D gene. The CDR3 totals 12 residues. Germline V lookup: CDR1 MDHEN, CDR2 SYDVKM. Trimming took off 5 bases at V and 8 bases at J, with 12 bases between the two ends. The DNA for the CDR3 is TGTGCCAGCAGTGTCAGTTCTGGCGGCTACACCTTC. It encodes CASSVSSGGYTF.

This chain joins TRBV19 and TRBJ2-4; D may be TRBD1 or TRBD2 (5 bases each). The CDR3 loop spans 15 amino acids. Germline V gene data show CDR1 as LNHDA and CDR2 as SQIVND (reference sequence). V was trimmed by 8 bases and J by 1 base, leaving 15 bases between them. CDR3 nucleotides: TGTGCCAGTGGGGGTTTGGGGTCCGCCAAAAACATTCAGTACTTC. Amino acids: CASGGLGSAKNIQYF.

Details on this clone: The junction does not match germline at one end; this may be a read error. This chain uses TRBV20-1 with TRBJ2-5; D unresolved. The CDR3 is 11 amino acids. CDR1 and CDR2 from the germline V gene are DFQATT and SNEGSKA (reference sequence). CDR3 bases: TGCAGTGATAGAGCTGACGAGACCCAGTACTTC. This codes for CSDRADETQYF.

The V call is TRBV6-6, the J call TRBJ2-7; the D is unclear. Germline lookup yields CDR1 MNHNY and CDR2 SVGAGI (reference sequence). This CDR3 spans 16 amino acids. V lost 6 bases and J 3 bases, leaving 21 bases between the germline ends. As DNA, the CDR3 is TGTGCCAGCAGCGACGGGTTGGCGTCCTTAGGCTACGAGCAGTACTTC. Amino acids: CASSDGLASLGYEQYF.

This clone was counted once. V and J are TRBV7-3 and TRBJ2-2; 11 positions agree with TRBD2. Trimming took 6 bases from V and 4 from J; bases not matched to a gene: 4. In germline, CDR1 is SGHTA, CDR2 FQGTGA. The CDR3 has 15 residues. The CDR3 region is CASSNSGRGTGELFF. The CDR3 coding sequence is TGTGCCAGCAGTAATAGCGGGAGGGGCACCGGGGAGCTGTTTTTT.

The chain couples TRBV4-3 to TRBJ1-2; no clear D. The CDR3 length is 15 residues. In germline, CDR1 is LGHNA, CDR2 YSLEER. With 0 bases removed from V and 0 bases from J, the gap between germline ends came to 8 bases. CDR3 region: CASSQDWSPNYGYTF. CDR3 sequence (DNA): TGCGCCAGCAGCCAAGACTGGAGTCCTAACTATGGCTACACCTTC.

This chain joins TRBV6-5 and TRBJ2-7, with a tentative D call TRBD1 (7 bases). This CDR3 spans 14 amino acids. Between the trimmed V and J ends, which lost 7 bases and 5 bases, there was a span of 18 bases. Germline assignment: CDR1 MNHEY and CDR2 SVGAGI. The CDR3 sequence: CASNTRRGHNEQYF. CDR3 bases: TGTGCCAGCAACACCAGGAGGGGGCACAACGAGCAGTACTTC.

The rearrangement links TRBV18 to TRBJ1-2; D is undetermined. V lost 3 bases to trimming and J lost 8 bases, with 13 bases between them. The CDR3 contains 13 residues. Germline loops: CDR1 KGHSH, CDR2 LQKENI. The CDR3 sequence is CASSPRAGGGYTF. The CDR3 DNA reads TGTGCCAGCTCACCCCGGGCAGGAGGGGGCTACACCTTC.

The chain has TRBV19 and TRBJ2-1; 8 bases are a match to TRBD2. Germline V gene sequence: CDR1 LNHDA, CDR2 SQIVND (reference sequence). V was pared by 7 bases and J by 9 bases, with 14 bases of the junction left unmatched. CDR3 length: 15 residues. The CDR3 protein is CASTRDGRAVTEQFF. DNA for the CDR3: TGTGCCAGTACGAGGGACGGGAGGGCCGTAACTGAGCAGTTCTTC.